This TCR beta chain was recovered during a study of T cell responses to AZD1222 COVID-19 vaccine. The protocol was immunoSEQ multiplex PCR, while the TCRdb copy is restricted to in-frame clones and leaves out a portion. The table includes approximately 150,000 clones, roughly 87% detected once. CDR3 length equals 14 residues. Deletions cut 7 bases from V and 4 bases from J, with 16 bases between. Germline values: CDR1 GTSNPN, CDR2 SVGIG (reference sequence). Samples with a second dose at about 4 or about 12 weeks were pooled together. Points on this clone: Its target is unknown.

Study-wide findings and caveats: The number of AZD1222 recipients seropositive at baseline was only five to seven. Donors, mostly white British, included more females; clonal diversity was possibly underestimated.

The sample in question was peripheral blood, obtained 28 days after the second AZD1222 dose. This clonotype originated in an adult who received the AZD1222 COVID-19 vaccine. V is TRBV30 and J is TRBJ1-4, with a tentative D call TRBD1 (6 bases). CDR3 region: CASSLGGLNEKLFF. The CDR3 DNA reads TGTGCCTCTTCACTCGGGGGGCTTAATGAAAAACTGTTTTTT. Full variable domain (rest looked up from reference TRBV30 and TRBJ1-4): SQTIHQWPATLVQPVGSPLSLECTVEGTSNPNLYWYRQAAGRGLQLLFYSVGIGQISSEVPQNLSASRPQDRQFILSSKKLLLSDSGFYLCASSLGGLNEKLFFGSGTQLSVL.